This T cell receptor beta chain was sequenced in a study of blood T cell repertoires in COVID-19. Trimming cost V 6 bases and J 0 bases; bases outside gene matches: 4. The CDR3 contains 15 residues. From germline, CDR1 is MNHEY and CDR2 SMNVEV (reference sequence). Sequenced by immunoSEQ multiplex PCR; TCRdb stores in-frame clones only, minus some. The table includes about 27,000 clones, roughly four fifths detected once. The sample consisted of peripheral blood. This sequence originates from a man in his 70s with acute or convalescent COVID-19. The V gene is TRBV27, the J gene TRBJ1-4, with 7 bases matching TRBD1. The CDR3 region has the DNA TGTGCCAGCAGGGGGACAGCTGCAACTAATGAAAAACTGTTTTTT. It encodes CASRGTAATNEKLFF.